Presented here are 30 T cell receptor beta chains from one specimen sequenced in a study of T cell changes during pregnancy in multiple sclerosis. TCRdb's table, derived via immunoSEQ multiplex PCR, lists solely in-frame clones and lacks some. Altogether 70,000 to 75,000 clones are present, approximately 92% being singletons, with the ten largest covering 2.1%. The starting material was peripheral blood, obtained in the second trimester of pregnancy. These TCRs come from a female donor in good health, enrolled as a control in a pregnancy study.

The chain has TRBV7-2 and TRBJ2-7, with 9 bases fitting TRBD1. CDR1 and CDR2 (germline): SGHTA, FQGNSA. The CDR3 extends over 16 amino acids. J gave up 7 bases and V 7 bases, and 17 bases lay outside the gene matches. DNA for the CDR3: TGTGCCAGCACCCTCCTGGGACAGGGTGTCCCGGGGGAGCAGTACTTC. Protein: CASTLLGQGVPGEQYF.

The CDR3 is CASSQDSEAFF. CDR3 DNA sequence: TGTGCCAGCAGCCAAGACAGTGAAGCTTTCTTT. The chain couples TRBV14 to TRBJ1-1; D remains ambiguous. V was clipped by 0 bases and J by 7 bases, with 3 bases between them. CDR3 length: 11 amino acids. Germline V lookup: CDR1 SGHDN, CDR2 FVKESK.

The CDR3 DNA reads as TGTGCCAGCAGTTACTCCAGGGACAGGCCTTACAATGAGCAGTTCTTC. It codes for CASSYSRDRPYNEQFF. This chain joins TRBV6-6 and TRBJ2-1, with 8 bases fitting TRBD1. V shed 0 bases, J shed 4 bases, and the junction held 5 bases outside the gene matches. The CDR3 runs to 16 residues. Germline lookup yields CDR1 MNHNY and CDR2 SVGAGI (reference sequence).

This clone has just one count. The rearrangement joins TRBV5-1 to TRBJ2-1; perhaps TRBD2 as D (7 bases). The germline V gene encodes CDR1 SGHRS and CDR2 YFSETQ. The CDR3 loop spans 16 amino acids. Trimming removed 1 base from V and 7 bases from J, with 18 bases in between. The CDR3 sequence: CASSLRRGGALNEQFF. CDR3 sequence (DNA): TGCGCCAGCAGCTTGAGGAGAGGGGGGGCATTGAATGAGCAGTTCTTC.

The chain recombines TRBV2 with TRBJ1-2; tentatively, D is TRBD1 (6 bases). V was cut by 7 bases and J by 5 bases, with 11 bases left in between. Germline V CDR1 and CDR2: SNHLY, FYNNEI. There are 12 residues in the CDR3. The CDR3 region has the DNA TGTGCCAGCACGGACAGATCTTATGGCTACACCTTC. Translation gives CASTDRSYGYTF. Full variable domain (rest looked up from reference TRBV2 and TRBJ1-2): EPEVTQTPSHQVTQMGQEVILRCVPISNHLYFYWYRQILGQKVEFLVSFYNNEISEKSEIFDDQFSVERPDGSNFTLKIRSTKLEDSAMYFCASTDRSYGYTFGSGTRLTVV.

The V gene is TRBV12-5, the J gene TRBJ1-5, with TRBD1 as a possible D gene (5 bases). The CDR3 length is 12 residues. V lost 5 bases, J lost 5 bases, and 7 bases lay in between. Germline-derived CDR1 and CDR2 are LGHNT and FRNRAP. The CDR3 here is CASGKGYQPQHF. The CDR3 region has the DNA TGTGCTAGTGGTAAGGGGTATCAGCCCCAGCATTTT.

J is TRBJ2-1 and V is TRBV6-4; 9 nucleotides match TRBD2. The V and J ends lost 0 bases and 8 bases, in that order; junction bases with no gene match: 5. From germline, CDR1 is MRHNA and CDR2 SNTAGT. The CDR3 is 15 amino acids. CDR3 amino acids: CASSDSGGGADEQFF. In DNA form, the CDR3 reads TGTGCCAGCAGTGACTCGGGCGGGGGGGCTGATGAGCAGTTCTTC.

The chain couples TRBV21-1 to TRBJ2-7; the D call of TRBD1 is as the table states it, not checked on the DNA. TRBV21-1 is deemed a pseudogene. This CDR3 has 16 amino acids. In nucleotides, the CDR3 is TGTGCCAGCAGCAAAGGGAAGTGGCAGGGGGCCTACGAGCAGTACTTC. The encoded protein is CASSKGKWQGAYEQYF.

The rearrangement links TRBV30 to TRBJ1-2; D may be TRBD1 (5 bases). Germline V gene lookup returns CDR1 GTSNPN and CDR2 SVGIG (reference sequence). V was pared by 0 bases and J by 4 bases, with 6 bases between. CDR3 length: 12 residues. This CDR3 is CAWSVGRYGYTF. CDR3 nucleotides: TGTGCCTGGAGTGTGGGGCGCTATGGCTACACCTTC.

The CDR3 sequence: CASSMRAGDSGYTF. In DNA form, the CDR3 reads TGTGCCAGCAGCATGAGGGCGGGTGATTCGGGCTACACCTTC. J is TRBJ1-2 and V is TRBV11-2, with D uncertain. CDR1 SGHAT and CDR2 FQNNGV come from the germline V gene. The CDR3 is made up of 14 amino acids. The ends were cut back, 5 bases at V and 8 bases at J, with 18 bases in the middle.

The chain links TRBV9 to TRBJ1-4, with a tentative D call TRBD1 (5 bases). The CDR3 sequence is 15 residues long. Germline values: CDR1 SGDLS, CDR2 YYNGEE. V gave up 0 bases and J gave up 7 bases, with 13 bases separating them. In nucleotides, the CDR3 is TGTGCCAGCAGCGTAGGTGGCAGGGATACTGAAAAACTGTTTTTT. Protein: CASSVGGRDTEKLFF.

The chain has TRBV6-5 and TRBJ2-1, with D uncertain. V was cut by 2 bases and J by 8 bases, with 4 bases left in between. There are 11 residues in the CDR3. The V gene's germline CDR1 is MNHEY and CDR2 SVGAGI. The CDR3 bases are TGTGCCAGCAGTTACCGGGATGAGCAGTTCTTC. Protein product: CASSYRDEQFF.

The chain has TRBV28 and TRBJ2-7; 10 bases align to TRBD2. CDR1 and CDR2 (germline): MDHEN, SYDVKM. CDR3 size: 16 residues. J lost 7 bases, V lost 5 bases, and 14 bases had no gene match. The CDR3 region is CASSLGQLAGGREQYF. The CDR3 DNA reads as TGTGCCAGCAGTCTCGGGCAATTAGCGGGGGGACGGGAGCAGTACTTC.

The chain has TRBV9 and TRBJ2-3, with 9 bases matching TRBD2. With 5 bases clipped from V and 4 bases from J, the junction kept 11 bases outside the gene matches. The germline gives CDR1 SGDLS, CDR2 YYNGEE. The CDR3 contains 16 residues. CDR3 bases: TGTGCCAGCAGTCCAACGCGGGGGGGCCTCGCAGATACGCAGTATTTT. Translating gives CASSPTRGGLADTQYF.

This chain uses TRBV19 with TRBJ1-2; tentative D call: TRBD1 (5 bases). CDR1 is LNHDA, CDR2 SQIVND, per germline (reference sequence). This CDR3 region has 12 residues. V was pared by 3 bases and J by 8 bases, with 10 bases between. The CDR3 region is CASSIVGGGYTF. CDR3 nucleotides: TGTGCCAGTAGTATTGTGGGGGGGGGCTACACCTTC. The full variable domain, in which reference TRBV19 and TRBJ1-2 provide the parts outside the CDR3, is DGGITQSPKYLFRKEGQNVTLSCEQNLNHDAMYWYRQDPGQGLRLIYYSQIVNDFQKGDIAEGYSVSREKKESFPLTVTSAQKNPTAFYLCASSIVGGGYTFGSGTRLTVV.

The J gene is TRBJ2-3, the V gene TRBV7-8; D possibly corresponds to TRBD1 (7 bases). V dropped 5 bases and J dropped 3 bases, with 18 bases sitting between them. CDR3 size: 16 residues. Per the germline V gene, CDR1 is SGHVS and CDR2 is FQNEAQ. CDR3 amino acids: CASSLSTGTGTDTQYF. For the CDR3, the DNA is TGTGCCAGCAGCCTTTCGACAGGGACTGGAACAGATACGCAGTATTTT.

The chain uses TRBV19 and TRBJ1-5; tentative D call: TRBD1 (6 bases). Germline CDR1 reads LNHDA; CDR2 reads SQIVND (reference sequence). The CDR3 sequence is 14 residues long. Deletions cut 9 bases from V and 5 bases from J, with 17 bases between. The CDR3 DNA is TGTGCCAGCAGGGGTTTTTTAATCGATCAGCCCCAGCATTTT. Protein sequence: CASRGFLIDQPQHF. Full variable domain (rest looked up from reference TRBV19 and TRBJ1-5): DGGITQSPKYLFRKEGQNVTLSCEQNLNHDAMYWYRQDPGQGLRLIYYSQIVNDFQKGDIAEGYSVSREKKESFPLTVTSAQKNPTAFYLCASRGFLIDQPQHFGDGTRLSIL.

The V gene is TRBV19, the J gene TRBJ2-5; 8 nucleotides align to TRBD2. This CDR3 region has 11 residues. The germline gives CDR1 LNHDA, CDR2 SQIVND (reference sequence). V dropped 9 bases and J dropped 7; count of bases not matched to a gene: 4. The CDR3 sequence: CASGGAGTQYF. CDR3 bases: TGTGCCAGCGGGGGGGCGGGGACCCAGTACTTC. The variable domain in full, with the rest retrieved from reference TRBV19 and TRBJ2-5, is DGGITQSPKYLFRKEGQNVTLSCEQNLNHDAMYWYRQDPGQGLRLIYYSQIVNDFQKGDIAEGYSVSREKKESFPLTVTSAQKNPTAFYLCASGGAGTQYFGPGTRLLVL.

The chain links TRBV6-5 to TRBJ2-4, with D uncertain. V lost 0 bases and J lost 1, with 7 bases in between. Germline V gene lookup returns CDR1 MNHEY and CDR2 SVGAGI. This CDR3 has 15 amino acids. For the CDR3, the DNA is TGTGCCAGCAGTTACTCGCTACTCGCCAAAAACATTCAGTACTTC. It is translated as CASSYSLLAKNIQYF.

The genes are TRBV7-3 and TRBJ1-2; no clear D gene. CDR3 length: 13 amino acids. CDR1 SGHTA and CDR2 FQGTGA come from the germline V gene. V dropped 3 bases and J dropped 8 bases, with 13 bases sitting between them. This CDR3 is CASSFSQYKGYTF. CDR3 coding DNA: TGTGCCAGCAGCTTTTCACAATATAAGGGCTACACCTTC.

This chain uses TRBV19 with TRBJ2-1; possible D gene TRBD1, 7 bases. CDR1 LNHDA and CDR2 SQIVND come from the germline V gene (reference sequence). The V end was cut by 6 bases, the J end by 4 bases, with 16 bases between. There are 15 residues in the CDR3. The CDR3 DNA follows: TGTGCCAGTAGCCGACCAGGGGGGAGGTACAATGAGCAGTTCTTC. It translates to CASSRPGGRYNEQFF.

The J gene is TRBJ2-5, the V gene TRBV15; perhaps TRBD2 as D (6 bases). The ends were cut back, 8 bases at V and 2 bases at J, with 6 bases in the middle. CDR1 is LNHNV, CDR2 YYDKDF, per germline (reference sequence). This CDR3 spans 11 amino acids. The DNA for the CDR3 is TGTGCCACCGGGGGGCAAGAGACCCAGTACTTC. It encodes CATGGQETQYF.

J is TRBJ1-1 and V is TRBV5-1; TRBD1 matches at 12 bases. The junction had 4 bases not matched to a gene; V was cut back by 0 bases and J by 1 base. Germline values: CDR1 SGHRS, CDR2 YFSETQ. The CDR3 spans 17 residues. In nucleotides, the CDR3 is TGCGCCAGCAGCTTGGGGGGACAGGGGGCTGGGAACACTGAAGCTTTCTTT. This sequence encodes CASSLGGQGAGNTEAFF.

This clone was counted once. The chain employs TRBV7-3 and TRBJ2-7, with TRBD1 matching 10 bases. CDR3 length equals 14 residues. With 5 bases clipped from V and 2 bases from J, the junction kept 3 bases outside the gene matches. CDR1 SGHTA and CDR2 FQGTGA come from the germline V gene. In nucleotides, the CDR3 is TGTGCCAGCAGCCGGGACAGGGGACCCTACGAGCAGTACTTC. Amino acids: CASSRDRGPYEQYF. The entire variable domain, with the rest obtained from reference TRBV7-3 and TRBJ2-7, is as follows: GAGVSQTPSNKVTEKGKYVELRCDPISGHTALYWYRQSLGQGPEFLIYFQGTGAADDSGLPNDRFFAVRPEGSVSTLKIQRTERGDSAVYLCASSRDRGPYEQYFGPGTRLTVT.

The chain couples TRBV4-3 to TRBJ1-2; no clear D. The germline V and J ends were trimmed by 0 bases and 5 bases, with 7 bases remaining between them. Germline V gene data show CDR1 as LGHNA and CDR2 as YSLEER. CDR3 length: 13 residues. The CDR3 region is CASSQDRVYGYTF. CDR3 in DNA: TGCGCCAGCAGCCAAGATCGGGTATATGGCTACACCTTC.

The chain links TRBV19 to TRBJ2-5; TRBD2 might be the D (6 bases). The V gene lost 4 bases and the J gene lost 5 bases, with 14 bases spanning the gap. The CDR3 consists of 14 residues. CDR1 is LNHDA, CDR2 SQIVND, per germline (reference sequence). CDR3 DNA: TGTGCCAGTAGTACCGTGAGAGGGAGGGAGACCCAGTACTTC. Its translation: CASSTVRGRETQYF.

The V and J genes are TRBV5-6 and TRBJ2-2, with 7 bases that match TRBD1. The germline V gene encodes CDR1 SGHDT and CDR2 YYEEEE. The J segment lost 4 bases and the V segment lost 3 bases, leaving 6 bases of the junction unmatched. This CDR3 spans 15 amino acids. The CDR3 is CASSSKGAGTGELFF. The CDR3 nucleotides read TGTGCCAGCAGCTCAAAGGGGGCAGGCACCGGGGAGCTGTTTTTT.

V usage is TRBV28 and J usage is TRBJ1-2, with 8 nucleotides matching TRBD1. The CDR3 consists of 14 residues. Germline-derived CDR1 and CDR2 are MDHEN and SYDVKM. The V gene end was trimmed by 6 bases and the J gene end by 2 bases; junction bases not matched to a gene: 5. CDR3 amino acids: CASSSGDRNYGYTF. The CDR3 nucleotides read TGTGCCAGCAGCTCAGGGGACAGGAACTATGGCTACACCTTC.

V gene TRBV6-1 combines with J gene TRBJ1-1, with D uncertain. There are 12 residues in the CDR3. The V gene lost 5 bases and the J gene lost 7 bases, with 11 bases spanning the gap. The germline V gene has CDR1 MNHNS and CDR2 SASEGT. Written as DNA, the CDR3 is TGTGCCAGCAGTCCCTGGGCGGGTGAAGCTTTCTTT. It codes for CASSPWAGEAFF.

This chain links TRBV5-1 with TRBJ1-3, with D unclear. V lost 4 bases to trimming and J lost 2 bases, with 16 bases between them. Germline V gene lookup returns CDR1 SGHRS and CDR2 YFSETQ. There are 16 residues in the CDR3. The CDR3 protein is CASSNPSVLAGNTIYF. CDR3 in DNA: TGCGCCAGCAGCAATCCGTCAGTTCTGGCTGGAAACACCATATATTTT.